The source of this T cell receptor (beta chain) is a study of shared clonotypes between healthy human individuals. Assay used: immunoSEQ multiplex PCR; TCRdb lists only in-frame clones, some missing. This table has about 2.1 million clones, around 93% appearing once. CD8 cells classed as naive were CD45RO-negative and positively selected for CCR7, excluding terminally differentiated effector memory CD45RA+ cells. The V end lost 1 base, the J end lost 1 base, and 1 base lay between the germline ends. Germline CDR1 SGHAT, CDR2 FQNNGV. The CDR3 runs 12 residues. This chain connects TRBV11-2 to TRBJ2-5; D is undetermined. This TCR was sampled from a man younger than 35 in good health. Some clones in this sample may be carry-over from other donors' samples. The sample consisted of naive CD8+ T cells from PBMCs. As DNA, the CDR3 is TGTGCCAGCAGCTTAGCCCAAGAGACCCAGTACTTC. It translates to CASSLAQETQYF.